Listed below are T cell receptor beta chains from one sample, sequenced in a study of T-cell memory formation after mild COVID-19. TCRdb reprocessed the 5' RACE reads via MiXCR and lists one record per CDR3 protein. The repertoire holds about 160,000 distinct CDR3 sequences, with 31% as singletons. The source material was PBMCs or a T cell subset sorted from them (not recorded which). These receptors came from an adult woman who had mild COVID-19 (a few samples of this study predate the infection). Cell type and time point are not known. Both conserved end residues are part of each CDR3. D genes are given only for firm matches. Only some rows state a clone size, as once, few, many or a class for expanded clones.

NA,TRBJ2-6,NA,TRBV12-3/TRBV12-4,CASSLVGSGANVLTF,TGTGCCAGCAGTTTAGTTGGGTCGGGGGCCAACGTCCTGACTTTC
TRBD1,TRBJ2-3,NA,TRBV24-1,CATSDPGTGGADTQYF,TGTGCCACCAGTGACCCCGGGACAGGGGGCGCAGATACGCAGTATTTT
NA,TRBJ1-2,few,TRBV24-1,CATRKGGNYGYTF,TGTGCCACCAGGAAGGGGGGGAACTATGGCTACACCTTC
NA,TRBJ2-7,few,TRBV12-3/TRBV12-4,CASSPGIEQYF,TGTGCCAGCAGCCCGGGGATCGAGCAGTACTTC
TRBD1,TRBJ1-2,few,TRBV12-3/TRBV12-4,CASSFRGDYGYTF,TGTGCCAGCAGTTTCAGGGGGGACTATGGCTACACCTTC
NA,TRBJ1-1,few,TRBV20-1,CSARDGSVGTEAFF,TGCAGTGCTAGAGATGGGAGTGTAGGGACTGAAGCTTTCTTT
TRBD1,TRBJ2-3,few,TRBV29-1,CSGQQGANTQYF,TGCAGCGGCCAACAGGGGGCAAATACGCAGTATTTT
NA,TRBJ2-7,few,TRBV20-1,CSARDLTAAQYF,TGCAGTGCTAGAGATTTAACAGCGGCGCAGTACTTC
NA,TRBJ2-7,NA,TRBV24-1,CATQQGHEQYF,TGTGCCACCCAACAGGGCCACGAGCAGTACTTC
TRBD1,TRBJ1-1,NA,TRBV10-3,CAISRTGGPKTANTEAFF,TGTGCCATCAGCCGTACAGGGGGCCCGAAAACTGCTAACACTGAAGCTTTCTTT
TRBD1,TRBJ2-1,NA,TRBV27,CASSFTGGNEQFF,TGTGCCAGCAGTTTTACAGGGGGAAATGAGCAGTTCTTC
NA,TRBJ2-2,NA,TRBV7-2,CASKKGGQNTGELFF,TGTGCCAGCAAGAAGGGGGGCCAGAACACCGGGGAGCTGTTTTTT
TRBD2,TRBJ2-1,few,TRBV9,CASSTGTSGMREQFF,TGTGCCAGCAGCACCGGGACTAGCGGGATGCGTGAGCAGTTCTTC
TRBD1,TRBJ2-2,few,TRBV5-1,CASSLGDRENTGELFF,TGCGCCAGCAGCTTGGGGGACAGGGAGAACACCGGGGAGCTGTTTTTT
NA,TRBJ2-7,few,TRBV7-2,CASSLAGTGTAYEQYF,TGTGCCAGCAGCTTAGCGGGGACGGGGACTGCCTACGAGCAGTACTTC
TRBD1,TRBJ2-2,few,TRBV6-5,CASRPGGQAELFF,TGTGCCAGCAGGCCCGGTGGACAGGCGGAGCTGTTTTTT
NA,TRBJ2-6,NA,TRBV11-2,CASSLDRHIGANVLTF,TGTGCCAGCAGCTTAGATCGTCATATTGGGGCCAACGTCCTGACTTTC
NA,TRBJ1-2,NA,TRBV7-9,CASSQGRGTLNYGYTF,TGTGCCAGCAGCCAAGGGAGGGGGACCCTTAACTATGGCTACACCTTC
NA,TRBJ2-1,NA,TRBV10-3,CAISEWTQYNEQFF,TGTGCCATCAGTGAATGGACACAGTACAATGAGCAGTTCTTC
NA,TRBJ2-7,NA,TRBV4-3,CASSQEIRQVSHEQYF,TGCGCCAGCAGCCAAGAAATTCGACAGGTGAGTCACGAGCAGTACTTC
NA,TRBJ2-7,few,TRBV4-3,CASSHQQGSSYEQYF,TGCGCCAGCAGCCACCAACAGGGCAGCTCCTACGAGCAGTACTTC
NA,TRBJ2-3,NA,TRBV2,CASSDVGVGTDTQYF,TGTGCCAGCAGTGATGTAGGGGTAGGAACAGATACGCAGTATTTT
NA,TRBJ2-3,NA,TRBV25-1,CASTGVVSLGGRLKDTQYF,TGTGCCAGCACCGGAGTGGTGTCTCTGGGAGGCCGCCTAAAAGATACGCAGTATTTT
TRBD2,TRBJ2-5,NA,TRBV4-2,CASSQQESSGSMLETQYF,TGTGCCAGCAGCCAACAGGAGTCTAGCGGGAGTATGTTAGAGACCCAGTACTTC
TRBD1,TRBJ2-7,NA,TRBV7-6,CASSLGQGEGEQYF,TGTGCCAGCAGCCTGGGACAGGGGGAAGGCGAGCAGTACTTC
TRBD2,TRBJ2-7,few,TRBV20-1,CSASLAESSYEQYF,TGCAGTGCTAGTCTAGCGGAGAGCTCCTACGAGCAGTACTTC